Below are 22 T cell receptor beta chains sequenced from a single sample in a study of cytomegalovirus exposure and HLA in healthy donors. Some clones are missing from TCRdb's copy, which holds only in-frame ones; the method was immunoSEQ multiplex PCR. The sample carries a few hundred thousand clones, about 90% recorded once. The source material was PBMCs. These receptor sequences come from a woman aged 18-30 years in good health and CMV-seronegative.

The gene calls are TRBV25-1 and TRBJ2-4; a weak D match, TRBD2 (6 bases). The ends were cut back, 6 bases at V and 9 bases at J, with 12 bases in the middle. Germline CDR1 and CDR2: MGHDK and SYGVNS. The CDR3 sequence is 12 residues long. CDR3 residues: CASRQLEGIQYF. As DNA, the CDR3 is TGTGCCAGCAGACAATTGGAGGGCATTCAGTACTTC. Complete variable domain (other parts from reference TRBV25-1 and TRBJ2-4): EADIYQTPRYLVIGTGKKITLECSQTMGHDKMYWYQQDPGMELHLIHYSYGVNSTEKGDLSSESTVSRIRTEHFPLTLESARPSHTSQYLCASRQLEGIQYFGAGTRLSVL.

The V and J genes are TRBV4-1 and TRBJ2-1; 12 bases are shared with TRBD2. The CDR3 is 16 amino acids. Per germline, CDR1 MGHRA and CDR2 YSYEKL. V lost 4 bases to trimming and J lost 7 bases; unmatched junction nucleotides: 8. The CDR3 nucleotides are TGCGCCAGCAGCCGGGAAGGACTAGCGGGAACGAATGAGCAGTTCTTC. Its protein is CASSREGLAGTNEQFF.

This clone has only one observation. The chain couples TRBV30 to TRBJ1-3; 10 bases align to TRBD1. CDR3 length: 16 residues. Germline CDR1 and CDR2: GTSNPN and SVGIG (reference sequence). The V and J ends lost 2 bases and 3 bases, in that order; junction bases with no gene match: 7. CDR3 sequence reads: CAWSIPRTGGGNTIYF. The CDR3 bases are TGTGCCTGGAGTATCCCCCGGACAGGGGGTGGAAACACCATATATTTT.

This chain connects TRBV6-1 to TRBJ2-2; 15 nucleotides match TRBD2. Germline V gives CDR1 MNHNS, CDR2 SASEGT. V lost 3 bases to trimming and J lost 3 bases; unmatched junction nucleotides: 5. The CDR3 covers 18 residues. The CDR3 region is CASSDVGLAGGYTGELFF. As DNA, the CDR3 is TGTGCCAGCAGTGACGTCGGACTAGCGGGAGGGTACACCGGGGAGCTGTTTTTT.

V usage is TRBV7-2 and J usage is TRBJ2-1; 8 positions agree with TRBD2. Germline CDR1 and CDR2: SGHTA and FQGNSA. Unmatched junction bases numbered 1, after V lost 3 bases and J lost 0 bases. The CDR3 has 15 amino acids. CDR3 in amino acids: CASSFGRGSYNEQFF. For the CDR3, the DNA is TGTGCCAGCAGCTTCGGGAGGGGCTCCTACAATGAGCAGTTCTTC. Supplemented by reference TRBV7-2 and TRBJ2-1, the full variable domain reads GAGVSQSPSNKVTEKGKDVELRCDPISGHTALYWYRQSLGQGLEFLIYFQGNSAPDKSGLPSDRFSAERTGGSVSTLTIQRTQQEDSAVYLCASSFGRGSYNEQFFGPGTRLTVL.

This CDR3 reads CASSPRGGATNYGYTF. Written as DNA, the CDR3 is TGTGCCAGCAGCCCACGGGGGGGCGCGACTAACTATGGCTACACCTTC. The chain joins TRBV7-3 to TRBJ1-2; TRBD1 might be the D (6 bases). V lost 5 bases, J lost 0 bases, and 16 bases lay in between. CDR3 length equals 16 residues. The germline V gene encodes CDR1 SGHTA and CDR2 FQGTGA.

This rearrangement joins TRBV4-1 to TRBJ2-7; D possibly corresponds to TRBD2 (7 bases). The V gene lost 3 bases and the J gene lost 1 base, with 19 bases spanning the gap. This CDR3 contains 17 residues. Germline lookup yields CDR1 MGHRA and CDR2 YSYEKL. The CDR3 DNA sequence: TGCGCCAGCAGCCAGGCTGATCGGACTAGGGGGTCCTACGAGCAGTACTTC. This translates into CASSQADRTRGSYEQYF.

V usage is TRBV19 and J usage is TRBJ2-7, with 10 nucleotides matching TRBD1. Germline lookup yields CDR1 LNHDA and CDR2 SQIVND (reference sequence). V shed 3 bases and J 3 bases; nucleotides not matched to a gene: 2. The CDR3 runs 14 residues. CDR3 region: CASSIGTGDYEQYF. CDR3 nucleotide sequence: TGTGCCAGTAGTATCGGGACAGGGGACTACGAGCAGTACTTC.

CDR3 bases: TGTGCCAGCAGTCACAGGTCCTACGAGCAGTACTTC. This encodes CASSHRSYEQYF. The chain has TRBV5-6 and TRBJ2-7; D may be TRBD1 (5 bases). The CDR3 has 12 amino acids. Germline V gene data show CDR1 as SGHDT and CDR2 as YYEEEE. V was trimmed by 5 bases and J by 1 base, leaving 7 bases between them.

The chain links TRBV9 to TRBJ2-1; D is possibly TRBD2 (5 bases). The CDR3 is made up of 15 amino acids. V lost 1 base, J lost 6 bases, and 14 bases lay in between. The germline gives CDR1 SGDLS, CDR2 YYNGEE. This chain's CDR3 is CASSVRGPGFNEQFF. CDR3 bases: TGTGCCAGCAGCGTACGAGGGCCGGGTTTCAATGAGCAGTTCTTC.

This chain connects TRBV5-4 to TRBJ1-4; TRBD1 matches at 8 bases. With V trimmed by 0 bases and J by 8 bases, 15 bases remained unmatched. Germline loops: CDR1 SGHNT, CDR2 YYREEE (reference sequence). The CDR3 contains 18 residues. The CDR3 reads CASSLGPGQVFGWEKLFF. CDR3 bases: TGTGCCAGCAGCTTGGGGCCGGGACAGGTCTTCGGTTGGGAAAAACTGTTTTTT. Looking up the rest from reference TRBV5-4 and TRBJ1-4 gives the full variable domain: ETGVTQSPTHLIKTRGQQVTLRCSSQSGHNTVSWYQQALGQGPQFIFQYYREEENGRGNFPPRFSGLQFPNYSSELNVNALELDDSALYLCASSLGPGQVFGWEKLFFGSGTQLSVL.

The CDR3 DNA follows: TGTGCCAGCAGCTTGGGACAGGGTTTCAATGAGCAGTTCTTC. Its protein is CASSLGQGFNEQFF. The J gene is TRBJ2-1, the V gene TRBV7-9; 9 bases map to TRBD1. After removal of 3 bases from V and 6 bases from J, the junction contained 3 bases not matched to a gene. This CDR3 spans 14 amino acids. The V gene's germline CDR1 is SEHNR and CDR2 FQNEAQ (reference sequence).

The V and J genes are TRBV28 and TRBJ2-5, with D tentatively TRBD1 (6 bases). The CDR3 runs 15 residues. Germline V lookup: CDR1 MDHEN, CDR2 SYDVKM. V gave up 2 bases and J gave up 1 base, with 11 bases separating them. The CDR3 reads CASSLLQGFQETQYF. In DNA, the CDR3 is TGTGCCAGCAGTTTACTACAGGGTTTCCAAGAGACCCAGTACTTC.

This clone has a single count. The rearrangement uses TRBV5-1 and TRBJ2-5, with unresolved D. The CDR3 loop spans 12 amino acids. Germline loops: CDR1 SGHRS, CDR2 YFSETQ. Trimming removed 1 base at V and 5 bases at J, with 6 bases between. The CDR3 loop reads CASSLSDETQYF. The CDR3 DNA follows: TGCGCCAGCAGCTTGAGCGACGAGACCCAGTACTTC.

J is TRBJ1-4 and V is TRBV27, with 8 bases aligning to TRBD1. Germline CDR1 MNHEY, CDR2 SMNVEV (reference sequence). J gave up 3 bases and V 5 bases, and 2 bases lay outside the gene matches. The CDR3 is 14 residues long. Here the CDR3 DNA reads TGTGCCAGCAGTACGACAGGGGCTAATGAAAAACTGTTTTTT. Its protein product is CASSTTGANEKLFF.

V is TRBV9 and J is TRBJ2-1; TRBD2 matches at 8 bases. CDR3 length: 16 residues. Trimming took 4 bases from V and 1 from J; bases not matched to a gene: 7. Germline V gene data show CDR1 as SGDLS and CDR2 as YYNGEE. The CDR3: CASSNGRGASYNEQFF. The CDR3 coding sequence is TGTGCCAGCAGCAATGGGCGGGGGGCGTCCTACAATGAGCAGTTCTTC.

The J gene is TRBJ2-1, the V gene TRBV11-2; 8 bases agree with TRBD2. The germline V gene encodes CDR1 SGHAT and CDR2 FQNNGV. The J segment lost 2 bases and the V segment lost 1 base, leaving 4 bases of the junction unmatched. The CDR3 length is 16 residues. This CDR3 reads CASSLGPTSAYNEQFF. The CDR3 DNA reads as TGTGCCAGCAGCTTAGGTCCGACTAGCGCCTACAATGAGCAGTTCTTC.

The chain combines TRBV6-4 with TRBJ1-1; 9 nucleotides align to TRBD1. There are 18 residues in the CDR3. V lost 6 bases to trimming and J lost 4 bases; unmatched junction nucleotides: 18. Germline CDR1 reads MRHNA; CDR2 reads SNTAGT. CDR3 in DNA: TGTGCCAGCAGCCAAGCCCGGGACAGGGTAGTGGTTTTCACTGAAGCTTTCTTT. This codes for CASSQARDRVVVFTEAFF.

Concerning this clone itself: The same CDR3 can be traced to other DNA sequences in this sample. The V call is TRBV2, the J call TRBJ1-5; D may be TRBD1 (6 bases). From germline, CDR1 is SNHLY and CDR2 FYNNEI. Trimming cost V 3 bases and J 7 bases, with 10 bases left between them. The CDR3 has 13 amino acids. This CDR3 is CASSDRGNQPQHF. The CDR3 DNA sequence: TGTGCCAGCAGTGACAGGGGAAACCAGCCCCAGCATTTT.

The rearrangement joins TRBV7-9 to TRBJ2-2; possibly TRBD2 for D (6 bases). Germline values: CDR1 SEHNR, CDR2 FQNEAQ (reference sequence). This CDR3 has 17 amino acids. The V and J ends lost 3 bases and 0 bases respectively, with 14 bases between them. The CDR3 bases are TGTGCCAGCAGCTTGGCCACTAGCTCATCGAACACCGGGGAGCTGTTTTTT. Translating gives CASSLATSSSNTGELFF.

The rearrangement links TRBV4-2 to TRBJ2-7, with 9 bases aligning to TRBD2. This CDR3 has 18 amino acids. Losses at the gene ends were 0 bases for V and 3 bases for J; bases not matched to a gene: 12. Germline V gives CDR1 LGHNA, CDR2 YNFKEQ. CDR3 amino acids: CASSQDRVAGGACYEQYF. CDR3 DNA sequence: TGTGCCAGCAGCCAAGATCGAGTGGCGGGAGGGGCATGCTACGAGCAGTACTTC.

The rearrangement uses TRBV15 and TRBJ2-5; D may be TRBD2 (6 bases). CDR1 and CDR2 from the germline V gene are LNHNV and YYDKDF (reference sequence). The V gene lost 6 bases and the J gene lost 1 base, with 12 bases spanning the gap. The CDR3 loop spans 14 amino acids. The CDR3 region has the DNA TGTGCCACCAGTCTACCCGGGAGCCAAGAGACCCAGTACTTC. It is translated as CATSLPGSQETQYF.